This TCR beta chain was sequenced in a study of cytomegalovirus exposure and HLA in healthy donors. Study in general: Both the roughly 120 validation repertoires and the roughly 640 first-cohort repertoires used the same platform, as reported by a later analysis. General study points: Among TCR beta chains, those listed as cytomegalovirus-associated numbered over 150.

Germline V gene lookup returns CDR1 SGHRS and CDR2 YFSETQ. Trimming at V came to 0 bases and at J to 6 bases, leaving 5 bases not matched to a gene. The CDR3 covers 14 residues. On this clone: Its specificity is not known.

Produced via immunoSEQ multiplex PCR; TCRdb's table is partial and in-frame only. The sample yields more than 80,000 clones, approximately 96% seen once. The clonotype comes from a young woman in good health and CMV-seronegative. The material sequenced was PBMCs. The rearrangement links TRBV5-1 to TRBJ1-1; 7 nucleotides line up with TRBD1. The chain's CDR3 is CASSLGQGRSEAFF. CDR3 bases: TGCGCCAGCAGCTTGGGACAGGGTCGTTCTGAAGCTTTCTTT. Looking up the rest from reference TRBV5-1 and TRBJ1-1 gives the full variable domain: KAGVTQTPRYLIKTRGQQVTLSCSPISGHRSVSWYQQTPGQGLQFLFEYFSETQRNKGNFPGRFSGRQFSNSRSEMNVSTLELGDSALYLCASSLGQGRSEAFFGQGTRLTVV.